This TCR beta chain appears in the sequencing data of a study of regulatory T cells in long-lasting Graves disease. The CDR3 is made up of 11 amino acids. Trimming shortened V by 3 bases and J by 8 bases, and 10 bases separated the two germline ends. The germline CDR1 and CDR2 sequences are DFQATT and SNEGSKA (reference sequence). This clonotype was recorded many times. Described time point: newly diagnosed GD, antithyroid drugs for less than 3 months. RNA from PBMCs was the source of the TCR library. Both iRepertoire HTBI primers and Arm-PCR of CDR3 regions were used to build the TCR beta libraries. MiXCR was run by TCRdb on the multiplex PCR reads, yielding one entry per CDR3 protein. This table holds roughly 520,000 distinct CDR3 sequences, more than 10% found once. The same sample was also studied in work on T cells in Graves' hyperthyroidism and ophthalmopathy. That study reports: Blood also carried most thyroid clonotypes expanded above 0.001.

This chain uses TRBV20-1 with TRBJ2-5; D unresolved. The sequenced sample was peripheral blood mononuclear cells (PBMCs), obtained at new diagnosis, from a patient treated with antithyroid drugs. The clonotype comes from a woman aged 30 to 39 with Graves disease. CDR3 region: CSASALGTQYF. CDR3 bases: TGCAGTGCTAGCGCCCTGGGTACCCAGTACTTC.